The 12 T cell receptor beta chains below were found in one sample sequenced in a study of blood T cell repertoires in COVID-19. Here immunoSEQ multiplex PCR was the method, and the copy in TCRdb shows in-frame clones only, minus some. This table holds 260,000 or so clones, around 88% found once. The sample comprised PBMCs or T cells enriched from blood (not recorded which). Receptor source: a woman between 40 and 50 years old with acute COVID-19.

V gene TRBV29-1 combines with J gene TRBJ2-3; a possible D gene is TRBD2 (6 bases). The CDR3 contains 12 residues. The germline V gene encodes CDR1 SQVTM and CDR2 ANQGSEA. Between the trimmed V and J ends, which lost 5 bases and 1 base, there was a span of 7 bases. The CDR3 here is CSVRGGTDTQYF. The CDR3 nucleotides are TGCAGCGTTCGCGGGGGCACAGATACGCAGTATTTT.

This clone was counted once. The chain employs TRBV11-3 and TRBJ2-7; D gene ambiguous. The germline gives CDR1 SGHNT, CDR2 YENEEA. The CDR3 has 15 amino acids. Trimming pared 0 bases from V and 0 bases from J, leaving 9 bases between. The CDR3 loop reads CASSLDSSFSYEQYV. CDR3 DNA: TGTGCCAGCAGCTTAGATTCGAGCTTCTCCTACGAGCAGTACGTC.

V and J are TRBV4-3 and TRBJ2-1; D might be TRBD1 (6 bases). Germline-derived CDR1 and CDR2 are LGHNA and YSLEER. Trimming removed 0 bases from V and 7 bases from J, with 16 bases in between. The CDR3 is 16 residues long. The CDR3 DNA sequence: TGCGCCAGCAGCCAAGAAGGGGGTTCGGGACATAATGAGCAGTTCTTC. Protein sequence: CASSQEGGSGHNEQFF.

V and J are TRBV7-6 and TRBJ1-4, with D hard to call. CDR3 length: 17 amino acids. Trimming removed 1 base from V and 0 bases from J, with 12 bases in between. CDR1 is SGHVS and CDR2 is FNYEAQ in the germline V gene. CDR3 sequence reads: CASSLGWRRTTNEKLFF. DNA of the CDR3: TGTGCCAGCAGCTTAGGCTGGAGAAGAACAACTAATGAAAAACTGTTTTTT.

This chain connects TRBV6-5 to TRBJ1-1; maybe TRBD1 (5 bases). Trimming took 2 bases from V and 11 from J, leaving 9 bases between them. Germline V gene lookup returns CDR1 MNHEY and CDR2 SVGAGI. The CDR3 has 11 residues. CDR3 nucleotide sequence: TGTGCCAGCAGTTACGCGGGGACGGCTTTCTTT. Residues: CASSYAGTAFF.

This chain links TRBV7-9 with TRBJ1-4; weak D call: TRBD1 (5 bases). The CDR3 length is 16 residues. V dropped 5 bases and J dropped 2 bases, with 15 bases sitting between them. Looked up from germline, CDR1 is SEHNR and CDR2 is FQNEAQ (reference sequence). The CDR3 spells CASSPPWGPTNEKLFF. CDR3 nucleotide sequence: TGTGCCAGCAGCCCCCCGTGGGGCCCGACTAATGAAAAACTGTTTTTT.

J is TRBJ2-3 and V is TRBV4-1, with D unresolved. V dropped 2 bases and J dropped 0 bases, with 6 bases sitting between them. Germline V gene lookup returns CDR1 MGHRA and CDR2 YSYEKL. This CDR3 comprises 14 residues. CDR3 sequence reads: CASSQLVSTDTQYF. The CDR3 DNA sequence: TGCGCCAGCAGCCAACTCGTCAGCACAGATACGCAGTATTTT.

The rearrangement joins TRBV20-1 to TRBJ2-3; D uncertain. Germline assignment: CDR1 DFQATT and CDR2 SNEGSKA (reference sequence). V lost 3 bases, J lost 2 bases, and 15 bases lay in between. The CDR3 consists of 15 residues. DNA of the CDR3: TGCAGTGCTAGTATTGTGGCGGAGCACACAGATACGCAGTATTTT. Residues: CSASIVAEHTDTQYF.

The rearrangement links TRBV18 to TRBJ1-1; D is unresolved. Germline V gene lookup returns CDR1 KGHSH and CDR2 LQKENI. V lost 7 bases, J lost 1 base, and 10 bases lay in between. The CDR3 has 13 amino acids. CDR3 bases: TGTGCCAGCTACGTCAACACGAACACTGAAGCTTTCTTT. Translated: CASYVNTNTEAFF.

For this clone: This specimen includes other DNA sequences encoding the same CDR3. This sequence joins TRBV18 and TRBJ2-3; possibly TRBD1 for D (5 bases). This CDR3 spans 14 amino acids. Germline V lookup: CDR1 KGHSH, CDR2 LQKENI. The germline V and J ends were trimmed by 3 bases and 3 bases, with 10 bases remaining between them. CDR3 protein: CASSPSGLTDTQYF. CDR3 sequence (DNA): TGTGCCAGCTCACCGTCAGGGCTTACAGATACGCAGTATTTT.

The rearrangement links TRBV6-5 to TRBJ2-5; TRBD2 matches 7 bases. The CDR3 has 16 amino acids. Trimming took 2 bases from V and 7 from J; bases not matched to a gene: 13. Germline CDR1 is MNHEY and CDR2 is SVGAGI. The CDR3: CASSYIGGRAVRTQYF. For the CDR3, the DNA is TGTGCCAGCAGTTACATCGGGGGGAGGGCCGTCCGGACCCAGTACTTC.

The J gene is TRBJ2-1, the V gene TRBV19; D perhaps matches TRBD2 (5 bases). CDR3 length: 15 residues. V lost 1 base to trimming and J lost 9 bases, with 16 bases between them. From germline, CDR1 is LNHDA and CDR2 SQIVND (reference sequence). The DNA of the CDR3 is TGTGCCAGTAGTATAGGGCTAGCCGGCGCCGGTGAGCAGTTCTTC. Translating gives CASSIGLAGAGEQFF.